One sample yielded the 16 T cell receptor beta chains listed below, sequenced in a study of blood T cell repertoires in COVID-19. Profiled with immunoSEQ multiplex PCR; TCRdb holds only in-frame clones, not every one. The sample lists 70,000 or so clones, around 80% occurring once. Specimen: peripheral blood. The receptors come from a middle-aged man with COVID-19, enrolled during active disease.

The chain has TRBV4-2 and TRBJ2-7; TRBD2 aligns across 10 bases. This CDR3 region has 18 residues. V lost 0 bases and J lost 1; bases outside the gene matches: 9. CDR1 and CDR2 from the germline V gene are LGHNA and YNFKEQ. The CDR3 protein is CASSQDLSGRAFSYEQYF. The CDR3 DNA sequence: TGTGCCAGCAGCCAAGATTTGAGCGGGAGGGCATTTTCCTACGAGCAGTACTTC.

The CDR3 is CASSPSFRGARETQYF. CDR3 nucleotides: TGTGCCAGCAGCCCCTCGTTCAGGGGGGCAAGGGAGACCCAGTACTTC. The V call is TRBV7-2, the J call TRBJ2-5, with a tentative D call TRBD1 (7 bases). Trimming stripped 5 bases from V and 5 bases from J, with 21 bases between. The germline V gene encodes CDR1 SGHTA and CDR2 FQGNSA. This CDR3 is 16 amino acids long.

For this clone: Other DNA sequences in the same sample also yield this CDR3. V gene TRBV2 combines with J gene TRBJ1-5, with 9 bases that match TRBD1. The length of the CDR3 is 13 residues. Germline V gene lookup returns CDR1 SNHLY and CDR2 FYNNEI. The J segment lost 7 bases and the V segment lost 4 bases, leaving 2 bases of the junction unmatched. CDR3 bases: TGTGCCAGCAGTGGGACAGGGGAGCAGCCCCAGCATTTT. Translating gives CASSGTGEQPQHF.

About this clone: It is likely a read error, because the conserved phenylalanine at the end of the CDR3 is missing. The chain uses TRBV6-4 and TRBJ2-3, with 8 bases matching TRBD2. This CDR3 spans 15 amino acids. CDR1 is MRHNA, CDR2 SNTAGT, per germline. V was clipped by 6 bases and J by 2 bases; unmatched bases: 7. CDR3 protein: CASSRVAGHTDTQYI. Here the CDR3 DNA reads TGTGCCAGCAGCCGAGTAGCGGGACACACAGATACGCAGTATATT.

This chain joins TRBV5-1 and TRBJ2-7; the D gene is possibly TRBD1 (6 bases). There are 15 residues in the CDR3. The ends were cut back, 4 bases at V and 4 bases at J, with 18 bases in the middle. CDR1 and CDR2 from the germline V gene are SGHRS and YFSETQ. In DNA, the CDR3 is TGCGCCAGCAGCCGGAACTTCGGGACACAATACGAGCAGTACTTC. As protein: CASSRNFGTQYEQYF.

The gene calls are TRBV2 and TRBJ1-5; 7 bases match TRBD1. Germline V gene lookup returns CDR1 SNHLY and CDR2 FYNNEI. The trim removed 6 bases at V and 4 bases at J, leaving 6 bases unmatched. CDR3 size: 14 residues. In DNA form, the CDR3 reads TGTGCCAGCAGCAGACAGGGACCGAATCAGCCCCAGCATTTT. Protein product: CASSRQGPNQPQHF.

The chain carries TRBV5-1 and TRBJ1-4, with TRBD1 matching 7 bases. This CDR3 has 13 residues. V was pared by 4 bases and J by 12 bases, with 9 bases of the junction left unmatched. Germline V gene lookup returns CDR1 SGHRS and CDR2 YFSETQ. The CDR3 coding sequence is TGCGCCAGCAGCGCACAGGTTCAGGGGGAACTGTTTTTT. As protein: CASSAQVQGELFF.

This clone was found once. The V and J genes are TRBV28 and TRBJ1-5; D may be TRBD1 (6 bases). CDR3 length equals 14 residues. Germline V CDR1 and CDR2: MDHEN, SYDVKM. Trimming removed 4 bases at V and 0 bases at J, with 7 bases between. CDR3: CASSSGDSNQPQHF. The CDR3 region has the DNA TGTGCCAGCAGTTCAGGGGATAGCAATCAGCCCCAGCATTTT.

The chain couples TRBV7-2 to TRBJ1-5, with 9 bases aligning to TRBD1. The CDR3 runs to 14 residues. CDR1 SGHTA and CDR2 FQGNSA come from the germline V gene. The trim removed 5 bases at V and 5 bases at J, leaving 4 bases unmatched. CDR3: CASSLRQGDQPQHF. The CDR3 coding sequence is TGTGCCAGCAGCCTCCGACAGGGGGATCAGCCCCAGCATTTT.

This clone was detected only a few times. The chain couples TRBV28 to TRBJ2-7; 7 bases fit TRBD2. Trimming cost V 5 bases and J 6 bases; bases outside gene matches: 16. The CDR3 contains 16 residues. Germline CDR1 MDHEN, CDR2 SYDVKM. The CDR3 nucleotides are TGTGCCAGCAGTACCGTTGGGGCGGGGGTGACTTCCGAGCAGTACTTC. It specifies CASSTVGAGVTSEQYF.

The gene calls are TRBV2 and TRBJ2-7; D is ambiguous. CDR1 is SNHLY and CDR2 is FYNNEI in the germline V gene. The CDR3 sequence is 11 residues long. The V gene lost 7 bases and the J gene lost 4 bases, with 8 bases spanning the gap. The CDR3 protein is CASKSGYEQYF. In DNA form, the CDR3 reads TGTGCCAGCAAATCGGGTTACGAGCAGTACTTC.

This rearrangement joins TRBV19 to TRBJ1-6, with TRBD1 identical over 8 bases. Per the germline V gene, CDR1 is LNHDA and CDR2 is SQIVND (reference sequence). Unmatched junction bases numbered 13, after V lost 8 bases and J lost 7 bases. The CDR3 loop spans 16 amino acids. The CDR3 loop reads CASSMSGQGRNSPLHF. The CDR3 DNA reads TGTGCCAGTTCCATGTCCGGACAGGGTAGGAATTCACCCCTCCACTTT.

This chain uses TRBV29-1 with TRBJ1-5; D uncertain. CDR1 SQVTM and CDR2 ANQGSEA come from the germline V gene. Trimming left V 7 bases short and J 0 bases short, with 10 bases between. This CDR3 spans 13 amino acids. DNA for the CDR3: TGCAGCGCGCGAACAGCTAGCAATCAGCCCCAGCATTTT. It is translated as CSARTASNQPQHF.

The J gene is TRBJ2-5, the V gene TRBV24-1, with no clear D. This CDR3 is 13 amino acids long. V lost 7 bases to trimming and J lost 2 bases, with 10 bases between them. Germline V gene sequence: CDR1 KGHDR, CDR2 SFDVKD. The CDR3 reads CATRNGGQETQYF. The CDR3 coding sequence is TGTGCCACCAGAAACGGTGGTCAAGAGACCCAGTACTTC.

The table lists this clone with a count of one. The CDR3 sequence is CASSLIRGRGYEQYF. CDR3 DNA sequence: TGTGCCAGCAGCTTGATCCGCGGGAGAGGCTACGAGCAGTACTTC. This chain uses TRBV11-2 with TRBJ2-7; TRBD2 matches 7 bases. J was trimmed by 3 bases and V by 3 bases; bases with no gene match: 8. The CDR3 consists of 15 residues. CDR1 and CDR2 from the germline V gene are SGHAT and FQNNGV.

V usage is TRBV7-8 and J usage is TRBJ2-1; TRBD2 agrees at 10 bases. V gave up 7 bases and J gave up 10 bases; unmatched junction bases: 7. This CDR3 is built from 13 residues. Germline V lookup: CDR1 SGHVS, CDR2 FQNEAQ. CDR3 in DNA: TGTGCCAGCATGCTAGCGGGGGCCGAGGAGCAGTTCTTC. This codes for CASMLAGAEEQFF.